The T cell receptor beta chain described here comes from a study of vaccination effects on CD4 cells after COVID-19. About the study: Participants were given two doses of BNT162b2 or mRNA-1273 vaccine. Study-level results: Just 1 of 255 vaccine-induced clones in healthy recipients was cross-reactive.

In this sample, this clone turned up once. Its specificity is not known. V gave up 1 base and J gave up 4 bases, with 10 bases separating them. CDR1 and CDR2 (germline): MGHRA, YSYEKL. The CDR3 is 14 amino acids. When nine to ten days of culture had elapsed, CD4+ T cells were isolated. Prior SARS-CoV-2 infection was absent in the vaccine recipients, as shown by negative nucleocapsid antibodies. Cultures received IL-2 medium that replaced half the medium on days 3 and 7. TCRdb keeps only in-frame clones here, not all; method: immunoSEQ multiplex PCR. Of around 26,000 clones listed, roughly four fifths are singletons.

The clonotype comes from a human donor who received a COVID-19 vaccine. The source material was CD4+ T cells from PBMCs cultured without peptide, sampled before COVID-19 vaccination. This chain connects TRBV4-1 to TRBJ2-5; D is ambiguous. The CDR3 sequence is CASSQVGNGETQYF. The CDR3, as DNA: TGCGCCAGCAGCCAAGTTGGAAATGGAGAGACCCAGTACTTC.